This T cell receptor beta chain was documented in a study of Ad26.COV2.S vaccination and SARS-CoV-2 variants. Study-level findings and limits: The authors reported substantial breadth in spike-specific CD8+ and CD4+ T cell responses after vaccination. There was a possibility that the TCR breadth and depth analyses underestimated total T cell responses. It was vaccine recipients, not placebo recipients, who had the higher spike-specific TCR breadth. Placebo recipients and vaccine recipients were similar in non-spike TCR breadth.

The CDR3 runs to 15 residues. The V end was cut by 2 bases, the J end by 0 bases, with 7 bases between. Germline V lookup: CDR1 LNHNV, CDR2 YYDKDF (reference sequence). Only in-frame clones appear in the TCRdb table, and some are missing; sequencing was by immunoSEQ multiplex PCR. The sample carries around 370,000 clones, 92% recorded once. As to this clone: Its specificity is not known.

The material sequenced was peripheral blood, taken after recovery from COVID-19. The receptor was derived from a human donor who had recovered from COVID-19. The chain links TRBV15 to TRBJ1-4, with D possibly being TRBD1 (6 bases). CDR3 DNA: TGTGCCACCAGCAGACGACAGGCAACTAATGAAAAACTGTTTTTT. It is translated as CATSRRQATNEKLFF.